The 28 T cell receptor beta chains presented below share a single source sample, sequenced in a study of blood T cells in healthy people across ages. The second PCR ran roughly 7 to 12 cycles with a sample-barcoded 5' primer and J-beta primers. A single record per CDR3 protein comes from TCRdb applying MiXCR to the 5' RACE reads. Of 1.5 million to 2 million distinct CDR3 sequences detected, approximately 40% appear once; the ten largest clones hold around 23%. The material sequenced was blood. Source of these receptors: a human donor in good health.

As for this clonotype: One end of the junction does not line up with germline, which may come from a read error. The chain is built from TRBV7-2 and TRBJ2-1; D might be TRBD2 (7 bases). From germline, CDR1 is SGHTA and CDR2 FQGNSA. This CDR3 region has 15 residues. CDR3 in amino acids: CASSPLGGAYNAQFF. The CDR3 DNA reads as TGTGCCAGCAGCCCTTTGGGGGGGGCCTACAATGCGCAGTTCTTC.

This clonotype was detected only a few times. V is TRBV6-5 and J is TRBJ1-1; a possible D gene is TRBD1 (6 bases). The CDR3 sequence is 14 residues long. Germline V gene data show CDR1 as MNHEY and CDR2 as SVGAGI. With 6 bases removed from V and 4 bases from J, the gap between germline ends came to 15 bases. CDR3 residues: CASSRREGGTEAFF. The DNA for the CDR3 is TGTGCCAGCAGCCGCAGGGAGGGGGGCACTGAAGCTTTCTTT.

V and J are TRBV7-9 and TRBJ1-2, with no clear D. Germline V lookup: CDR1 SEHNR, CDR2 FQNEAQ (reference sequence). The V gene lost 0 bases and the J gene lost 3 bases, with 11 bases spanning the gap. This CDR3 contains 15 residues. The CDR3 DNA reads as TGTGCCAGCAGCTTAGCGGGAAGGGTTTACTATGGCTACACCTTC. Protein sequence: CASSLAGRVYYGYTF.

This clonotype was seen more than once but under ten times. The chain has TRBV2 and TRBJ2-5, with TRBD2 matching over 7 bases. The V and J ends lost 6 bases and 4 bases, in that order; junction bases with no gene match: 5. Germline V gene sequence: CDR1 SNHLY, CDR2 FYNNEI. The CDR3 is made up of 13 amino acids. The CDR3 DNA reads TGTGCCAGCAGCCAGACTAGCCGAGAGACCCAGTACTTC. This encodes CASSQTSRETQYF.

To note about this clonotype: The junction departs from germline at one end; a sequencing error may be responsible. The rearrangement uses TRBV7-2 and TRBJ2-5; 9 bases map to TRBD1. The CDR3 is made up of 15 amino acids. CDR1 is SGHTA, CDR2 FQGNSA, per germline. CDR3: CASSLGDRDQETRYF. The DNA of the CDR3 is TGTGCCAGCAGCTTAGGGGACAGGGACCAAGAGACCCGGTACTTC.

The rearrangement joins TRBV7-2 to TRBJ2-5; 8 bases are shared with TRBD1. Germline CDR1 is SGHTA and CDR2 is FQGNSA. V shed 4 bases, J shed 5 bases, and the junction held 12 bases outside the gene matches. The CDR3 consists of 16 residues. The CDR3 nucleotides are TGTGCCAGCAGCTCAGCCGGACAGGGAGGTTGGGAGACCCAGTACTTC. Encoded protein: CASSSAGQGGWETQYF.

A remark on this clonotype: At one end, the junction sequence differs from germline, possibly due to a read error. The V gene is TRBV10-3, the J gene TRBJ2-7, with D unresolved. The CDR3 sequence is 12 residues long. In germline, CDR1 is ENHRY, CDR2 SYGVKD. CDR3 DNA sequence: TGCGCCATCAGTGAGACGAACTACGAGCAGTACTTC. This codes for CAISETNYEQYF.

V is TRBV6-5 and J is TRBJ2-5, with TRBD2 as a possible D gene (7 bases). With 5 bases removed from V and 1 base from J, the gap between germline ends came to 17 bases. Germline CDR1 MNHEY, CDR2 SVGAGI. The length of the CDR3 is 16 residues. CDR3 in amino acids: CASSRGGPLTQETQYF. CDR3 DNA sequence: TGTGCCAGCAGTAGGGGGGGGCCACTTACCCAAGAGACCCAGTACTTC.

This clonotype was recorded many times. This chain links TRBV12-3 or TRBV12-4 with TRBJ1-2; D possibly corresponds to TRBD1 (6 bases). V dropped 2 bases and J dropped 2 bases, with 9 bases sitting between them. The CDR3 is made up of 14 amino acids. The CDR3 sequence is CASSLYRVNYGYTF. The CDR3 DNA reads as TGTGCCAGCAGTTTATACAGGGTAAACTATGGCTACACCTTC.

This clonotype showed up many times. The chain couples TRBV4-2 to TRBJ2-7; tentatively, D is TRBD2 (6 bases). The V gene lost 4 bases and the J gene lost 2 bases, with 12 bases spanning the gap. Germline assignment: CDR1 LGHNA and CDR2 YNFKEQ. This CDR3 region has 14 residues. The CDR3 coding sequence is TGTGCCAGCAGCCGGAGGGACGGTCCCTACGAGCAGTACTTC. Amino acids: CASSRRDGPYEQYF.

V usage is TRBV6-2 or TRBV6-3 and J usage is TRBJ2-7; no definite D call. V was cut by 6 bases and J by 2 bases, with 8 bases left in between. Germline CDR1 reads MNHEY; CDR2 reads SVGEGT. The CDR3 totals 12 residues. Here the CDR3 DNA reads TGTGCCAGCAGACCGACCACCTACGAGCAGTACTTC. This codes for CASRPTTYEQYF.

This chain connects TRBV25-1 to TRBJ2-5; D ambiguous. This CDR3 comprises 14 residues. CDR1 MGHDK and CDR2 SYGVNS come from the germline V gene. Trimming left V 1 base short and J 3 bases short, with 9 bases between. The CDR3 nucleotides are TGTGCCAGCAGTGAATTCGGACGAAAAGAGACCCAGTACTTC. It translates to CASSEFGRKETQYF. Full variable domain (remainder filled in from reference TRBV25-1 and TRBJ2-5): EADIYQTPRYLVIGTGKKITLECSQTMGHDKMYWYQQDPGMELHLIHYSYGVNSTEKGDLSSESTVSRIRTEHFPLTLESARPSHTSQYLCASSEFGRKETQYFGPGTRLLVL.

This rearrangement joins TRBV7-2 to TRBJ1-1; no reliable D call. CDR1 SGHTA and CDR2 FQGNSA come from the germline V gene. The CDR3 covers 12 residues. The V and J ends lost 3 bases and 5 bases respectively, with 7 bases between them. In DNA form, the CDR3 reads TGTGCCAGCAGCTTCCGGGAGACTGAAGCTTTCTTT. It is translated as CASSFRETEAFF.

The chain employs TRBV6-1 and TRBJ2-3; D could derive from TRBD1 or TRBD2 (5 bases each). Deletions cut 7 bases from V and 6 bases from J, with 17 bases between. The CDR3 loop spans 14 amino acids. CDR1 and CDR2 (germline): MNHNS, SASEGT. CDR3 sequence reads: CASIPMGRRDTQYF. Here the CDR3 DNA reads TGTGCCAGCATCCCAATGGGGCGGAGGGATACGCAGTATTTT.

This clonotype was seen a few times. The gene calls are TRBV4-3 and TRBJ2-7, with D unclear. The last part of the DNA fits TRBJ2-5 better; the J call may be wrong. This CDR3 spans 13 amino acids. Germline CDR1 reads LGHNA; CDR2 reads YSLEER. CDR3 sequence reads: CASSQQMGETQYF. As DNA, the CDR3 is TGCGCCAGCAGCCAACAAATGGGAGAGACCCAGTACTTC.

The V call is TRBV6-5, the J call TRBJ2-5, with D possibly being TRBD1 (7 bases). The CDR3 runs to 14 residues. Germline-derived CDR1 and CDR2 are MNHEY and SVGAGI. Trimming took 6 bases from V and 5 from J, leaving 16 bases between them. The CDR3 protein is CASRRGQPSETQYF. CDR3 bases: TGTGCCAGCAGGCGGGGACAGCCGAGTGAGACCCAGTACTTC.

This clonotype turned up a few times. The chain combines TRBV11-2 with TRBJ2-7; 8 nucleotides line up with TRBD1. This CDR3 region has 13 residues. Germline assignment: CDR1 SGHAT and CDR2 FQNNGV. V trimming: 6 bases; J trimming: 3 bases; junction bases outside the gene matches: 4. The DNA of the CDR3 is TGTGCCAGCAGAGGACAGGGCCTCTACGAGCAGTACTTC. Translated, it gives CASRGQGLYEQYF.

This clonotype turned up a few times. The chain uses TRBV4-2 and TRBJ1-5; 8 bases are a match to TRBD1. Germline trimming cut 0 bases from V and 6 bases from J; bases unmatched to any gene: 7. CDR1 is LGHNA, CDR2 YNFKEQ, per germline. The CDR3 is 16 residues long. The CDR3: CASSQDPDRAFQPQHF. DNA of the CDR3: TGTGCCAGCAGCCAAGATCCGGACAGGGCTTTTCAGCCCCAGCATTTT.

In this sample, this clonotype turned up a few times. V usage is TRBV7-9 and J usage is TRBJ1-2; no reliable D call. The CDR3 has 14 residues. Looked up from germline, CDR1 is SEHNR and CDR2 is FQNEAQ (reference sequence). V shed 0 bases and J shed 2 bases, with 7 bases lying between them. The DNA for the CDR3 is TGTGCCAGCAGCTTAGCGGGTAAAAACTATGGCTACACCTTC. It translates to CASSLAGKNYGYTF.

This clonotype was observed a few times. CDR3 in DNA: TGTGCCAGCAGCTTTACTTCCCAAGGGGGTTACACCTTC. Amino acid sequence: CASSFTSQGGYTF. This chain uses TRBV11-2 with TRBJ1-2, with a tentative D call TRBD1 (6 bases). CDR3 length: 13 residues. V lost 3 bases and J 11 bases, leaving 16 bases between the germline ends. Germline loops: CDR1 SGHAT, CDR2 FQNNGV.

Here the CDR3 reads CASTPGGTTGKLFF. The CDR3 nucleotides are TGTGCCAGCACCCCTGGCGGGACTACCGGGAAACTGTTTTTT. The chain employs TRBV5-6 and TRBJ1-4; the D gene is possibly TRBD1 (5 bases). Looked up from germline, CDR1 is SGHDT and CDR2 is YYEEEE. This CDR3 has 14 amino acids. Between the trimmed V and J ends, which lost 6 bases and 11 bases, there was a span of 20 bases.

The J gene is TRBJ2-2, the V gene TRBV5-1; 8 nucleotides align to TRBD1. Germline values: CDR1 SGHRS, CDR2 YFSETQ. With V trimmed by 4 bases and J by 3 bases, 5 bases remained unmatched. The CDR3 loop spans 15 amino acids. As DNA, the CDR3 is TGCGCCAGCAGCACGGACAGGGCTGACACCGGGGAGCTGTTTTTT. Translation gives CASSTDRADTGELFF.

This clonotype was found a few times. The rearrangement links TRBV11-1 to TRBJ2-3; the match to TRBD1 covers 7 bases. Germline CDR1 and CDR2: SGHAT and FQDESV (reference sequence). V lost 4 bases to trimming and J lost 6 bases; unmatched junction nucleotides: 7. The CDR3 runs 14 residues. CDR3 nucleotides: TGTGCCAGCAGCTCTCCCGACAGGGCGGATACGCAGTATTTT. Encoded protein: CASSSPDRADTQYF.

Remarks on this clonotype: The junction shows a germline mismatch at one end, possibly a read error. This CDR3 reads CASSQEIDKQYF. The CDR3 nucleotides read TGTGCCAGCAGCCAAGAGATAGATAAGCAGTATTTT. The chain recombines TRBV4-2 with TRBJ2-3; D unclear. The V gene's germline CDR1 is LGHNA and CDR2 YNFKEQ. There are 12 residues in the CDR3.

This clonotype was seen only a few times. The chain joins TRBV9 to TRBJ2-5, with 7 bases identical to TRBD1. The ends lost 3 bases at V and 8 bases at J; junction bases unmatched: 13. Germline CDR1 and CDR2: SGDLS and YYNGEE. The CDR3 totals 15 residues. The CDR3 loop reads CASSEGQRSFGTQYF. The CDR3 bases are TGTGCCAGCAGCGAGGGACAGCGGAGTTTTGGCACCCAGTACTTC.

This chain joins TRBV20-1 and TRBJ2-3; 7 bases are a match to TRBD2. CDR3 length equals 13 residues. Germline CDR1 reads DFQATT; CDR2 reads SNEGSKA (reference sequence). CDR3 DNA: TGCAGCCCGGGAGGAGCCGCCACAGATACGCAGTATTTT. Residues: CSPGGAATDTQYF.

This clonotype turned up a few times. The V gene is TRBV6-5, the J gene TRBJ1-1; 7 positions agree with TRBD1. CDR1 is MNHEY and CDR2 is SVGAGI in the germline V gene. The ends lost 6 bases at V and 6 bases at J; junction bases unmatched: 10. The CDR3 runs to 14 residues. The CDR3 reads CASRLRQGGAEAFF. DNA of the CDR3: TGTGCCAGCAGGTTACGACAGGGTGGCGCTGAAGCTTTCTTT.

The V gene is TRBV11-1, the J gene TRBJ1-1; D perhaps matches TRBD1 (6 bases). Trimming removed 5 bases at V and 0 bases at J, with 19 bases between. Per the germline V gene, CDR1 is SGHAT and CDR2 is FQDESV (reference sequence). This CDR3 comprises 17 residues. The CDR3 region has the DNA TGTGCCAGCAGCAAACTTGGGGGGCTGTTGTTGAACACTGAAGCTTTCTTT. Translation: CASSKLGGLLLNTEAFF.